This entry features one T cell receptor (beta chain) sequence. The antigen is unknown. The sample comes from a study of CD4+ T cells in melanoma. Whole-study findings and limits: A reported correlation linked neoantigen-specific CD4+ T cells to CD8+, macrophage and B cell function.

Per germline, CDR1 GTSNPN and CDR2 SVGIG (reference sequence). The CDR3 has 13 residues. The ends lost 1 base at V and 2 bases at J; junction bases unmatched: 1. This table comes from immunoSEQ multiplex PCR, and its TCRdb copy is limited to in-frame clones, with some not included. The data hold about 140,000 clones, with around nine tenths observed a single time. The clonotype comes from a human donor with melanoma. V gene TRBV30 combines with J gene TRBJ2-7, with 8 bases fitting TRBD1. The CDR3 protein is CAWSGQGPYEQYF. The CDR3 nucleotides are TGTGCCTGGAGTGGACAGGGGCCCTACGAGCAGTACTTC.